The 12 T cell receptor beta chains given below trace back to one sample, sequenced in a study of spatial heterogeneity in lung cancer. TCRdb independently ran MiXCR on the 5' RACE reads; one entry per CDR3 protein. The data contain tens of thousands of distinct CDR3 sequences, over 4.5% of them singletons. Time point: sample taken at primary tumor resection. Source: PBMCs, taken at surgery. The receptor source for this set is a male donor with early-stage non-small cell lung cancer.

The V call is TRBV5-6, the J call TRBJ1-5; D is unclear. The CDR3 contains 13 residues. Germline V CDR1 and CDR2: SGHDT, YYEEEE. The V gene lost 0 bases and the J gene lost 3 bases, with 4 bases spanning the gap. CDR3 bases: TGTGCCAGCAGCTTGGGGACCAATCAGCCCCAGCATTTT. Residues: CASSLGTNQPQHF.

Notes on this clonotype: A much larger clonotype is one base distant, so this may be a read error. The genes are TRBV4-2 and TRBJ2-5; D is uncertain. Looked up from germline, CDR1 is LGHNA and CDR2 is YNFKEQ. Trimming removed 1 base from V and 1 base from J, with 7 bases in between. CDR3 length: 14 amino acids. The CDR3 DNA is TGTGCCAGCAGCCAAGTGGCTCCCCAAGAGACCCAGTACTTC. Amino acid sequence: CASSQVAPQETQYF.

A note on this clonotype: A read error is possible here, since a much larger clone lies one base away. The chain employs TRBV20-1 and TRBJ2-3; possibly TRBD2 for D (6 bases). V lost 2 bases, J lost 7 bases, and 22 bases lay in between. CDR1 and CDR2 from the germline V gene are DFQATT and SNEGSKA (reference sequence). This CDR3 has 16 amino acids. CDR3 DNA: TGCAGTGCTAGAACGGCGGCCTCTGCTAGCGTGTATACGCAGTATTTT. Translating gives CSARTAASASVYTQYF.

This clonotype was found many times. The chain combines TRBV5-1 with TRBJ2-1, with a weak D call TRBD2 (5 bases). Trimming took off 4 bases at V and 1 base at J, with 18 bases between the two ends. CDR3 length: 17 residues. Germline values: CDR1 SGHRS, CDR2 YFSETQ. This CDR3 reads CASSLFLVGVSYNEQFF. In DNA form, the CDR3 reads TGCGCCAGCAGCCTATTTCTGGTGGGAGTGTCCTACAATGAGCAGTTCTTC.

This clonotype has a count of ten or more. J is TRBJ2-7 and V is TRBV29-1; 13 bases map to TRBD2. This CDR3 has 15 amino acids. V shed 2 bases and J 2 bases; nucleotides not matched to a gene: 3. Germline CDR1 reads SQVTM; CDR2 reads ANQGSEA. The CDR3 region is CSVEWTSGSPYEQYF. The CDR3 coding sequence is TGCAGCGTTGAATGGACTAGCGGGAGCCCCTACGAGCAGTACTTC.

This clonotype showed up many times. The rearrangement links TRBV2 to TRBJ1-2; TRBD1 might be the D (6 bases). CDR1 SNHLY and CDR2 FYNNEI come from the germline V gene. There are 16 residues in the CDR3. The ends were cut back, 7 bases at V and 6 bases at J, with 24 bases in the middle. CDR3 bases: TGTGCCAGCAAAACCCGCACGTACCCGGGGGCAAATGGCTACACCTTC. Protein: CASKTRTYPGANGYTF.

This clonotype has a count of ten or more. J is TRBJ1-2 and V is TRBV6-5, with TRBD1 matching 7 bases. The V segment lost 6 bases and the J segment 3 bases; nucleotides outside the gene matches: 7. Germline V gene sequence: CDR1 MNHEY, CDR2 SVGAGI. This CDR3 comprises 14 residues. The CDR3: CASRRDGTDYGYTF. Written as DNA, the CDR3 is TGTGCCAGCAGACGAGACGGGACAGACTATGGCTACACCTTC.

This clonotype was found many times. The chain is built from TRBV20-1 and TRBJ2-1; possibly TRBD2 for D (5 bases). CDR3 length: 12 amino acids. The V end was cut by 5 bases, the J end by 5 bases, with 10 bases between. CDR1 DFQATT and CDR2 SNEGSKA come from the germline V gene (reference sequence). The CDR3 DNA is TGCAGTGCTGCCGTCGGGGACAATGAGCAGTTCTTC. Residues: CSAAVGDNEQFF.

This clonotype was detected a few times. V is TRBV6-5 and J is TRBJ1-5; D gene ambiguous. Germline V gene lookup returns CDR1 MNHEY and CDR2 SVGAGI. The CDR3 length is 14 residues. The V end lost 5 bases, the J end lost 0 bases, and 8 bases lay between the germline ends. The CDR3 region is CASSHGHSNQPQHF. The CDR3 bases are TGTGCCAGCAGTCACGGCCATAGCAATCAGCCCCAGCATTTT.

This clonotype was counted at least ten times. The V gene is TRBV6-1, the J gene TRBJ2-3; the match to TRBD2 covers 7 bases. The CDR3 has 16 amino acids. V lost 6 bases to trimming and J lost 2 bases; unmatched junction nucleotides: 11. Germline V lookup: CDR1 MNHNS, CDR2 SASEGT. The CDR3: CASRTPPGTTTDTQYF. In nucleotides, the CDR3 is TGTGCCAGCAGGACTCCCCCCGGGACTACCACAGATACGCAGTATTTT.

In its sample, this clonotype was seen many times. The chain is built from TRBV20-1 and TRBJ2-7; 8 nucleotides align to TRBD1. This CDR3 region has 14 residues. Germline CDR1 is DFQATT and CDR2 is SNEGSKA (reference sequence). J gave up 2 bases and V 2 bases, and 5 bases lay outside the gene matches. This chain's CDR3 is CSARKGQGPYEQYF. CDR3 sequence (DNA): TGCAGTGCTAGAAAAGGACAGGGACCCTACGAGCAGTACTTC.

This clonotype came up many times. The chain has TRBV28 and TRBJ1-6, with D possibly being TRBD1 (6 bases). Germline V CDR1 and CDR2: MDHEN, SYDVKM. There are 15 residues in the CDR3. V was trimmed by 8 bases and J by 5 bases, leaving 16 bases between them. CDR3 nucleotide sequence: TGTGCCAGCCGGGCAGGGGCTACCAATAATTCACCCCTCCACTTT. Translated: CASRAGATNNSPLHF.